This T cell receptor beta chain was retrieved from a study of OX40 agonist ivuxolimab in advanced cancers. On the study more broadly: Across the patients, intravenous ivuxolimab was delivered every 2 weeks at 0.01 to 10 mg/kg. Study observations and caveats: Averaged across samples, CD8+ T cells carried more expanded clones than CD4+ did.

This clone appeared a single time. Its antigen is not identified. TCRdb keeps only in-frame clones here, not all; method: immunoSEQ multiplex PCR. Found here are about 79,000 clones, approximately 85% of them singletons; the top ten hold more than 3.5%. V lost 8 bases and J lost 0, with 14 bases in between. The CDR3 sequence is 15 residues long. CDR1 and CDR2 from the germline V gene are LNHDA and SQIVND (reference sequence). V gene TRBV19 combines with J gene TRBJ2-1, with D possibly matching TRBD2 (6 bases). The origin of this receptor is an adult with an advanced solid tumor such as melanoma, head and neck, liver or kidney cancer. This specimen consisted of CD4+ or CD8+ T cells sorted from blood, obtained in a trial of the OX40 agonist ivuxolimab. Here the CDR3 reads CASRTDGSSYNEQFF. DNA for the CDR3: TGTGCCAGTCGGACTGACGGGAGCTCCTACAATGAGCAGTTCTTC.